Listed below are T cell receptor beta chains from one sample, sequenced in a study of blood T cell repertoires in COVID-19. Libraries were prepared by immunoSEQ multiplex PCR; TCRdb keeps only in-frame clonotypes and omits some of them. The sample includes approximately 140,000 clones, approximately 90% of them seen just once. The sequencing sample was made of PBMCs or T cells enriched from blood (not recorded which). The receptors here all came from a woman aged 25 to 39 with acute COVID-19. The CDR3 runs from the conserved cysteine through the conserved F or W. Fields, in order: clone size, V gene, J gene, CDR3 length, D gene, CDR3 DNA, CDR3 protein. The D gene is left open where the match is weak. A row's size may be missing; if present it is once, few, many or a size class.

.	TRBV29-1	TRBJ2-5	14	.	TGCAGCGTTGACGGAGCGGTCCCGGGGGAGACCCAGTACTTC	CSVDGAVPGETQYF
.	TRBV28	TRBJ1-4	14	TRBD1	TGTGCCAGCAGTATGGGGACAGAACGGGAAAAACTGTTTTTT	CASSMGTEREKLFF
.	TRBV19	TRBJ2-1	15	TRBD2	TGTGCCAGTAGTGCCCAAGCGGGAGTTGACAATGAGCAGTTCTTC	CASSAQAGVDNEQFF
.	TRBV7-2	TRBJ1-1	20	TRBD1	TGTGCCAGCAGCTTAGCCCCCGAAAAGACAGGGGGTTTCTTTATAACTGAAGCTTTCTTT	CASSLAPEKTGGFFITEAFF
medium-sized	TRBV6-2/TRBV6-3	TRBJ1-2	21	.	TGTGCCAGCAGTTACCGTCCCGCCCCAATGGACTACAGTGATTCTAACTATGGCTACACCTTC	CASSYRPAPMDYSDSNYGYTF
.	TRBV7-2	TRBJ1-2	15	TRBD1	TGTGCCAGCAGCTTGGGACAGGGCGGCGTATTAGGCTACACCTTC	CASSLGQGGVLGYTF
.	TRBV5-1	TRBJ1-1	15	TRBD1	TGCGCCAGCAGCCTTGAACCCAGGGGGCACACTGAAGCTTTCTTT	CASSLEPRGHTEAFF
once	TRBV6-6	TRBJ2-1	17	TRBD2	TGTGCCAGCAGTCGCCTAGGGACTAGCGGGAGTCTGGTTGAGCAGTTCTTC	CASSRLGTSGSLVEQFF
.	TRBV5-1	TRBJ2-1	16	TRBD2	TGCGCCAGCAGCTTAGAAGCGGGAGGGCCTGGCAATGAGCAGTTCTTC	CASSLEAGGPGNEQFF
.	TRBV28	TRBJ1-5	15	.	TGTGCCAGCAGTTTGCAGGGGAATAGCAATCAGCCCCAGCATTTT	CASSLQGNSNQPQHF
.	TRBV18	TRBJ2-6	17	TRBD1	TGTGCCAGCTCACCGATTCAGGGGGCTGCTGGGGCCAACGTCCTGACTTTC	CASSPIQGAAGANVLTF
.	TRBV5-4	TRBJ1-3	15	.	TGTGCCAGCAGCTTGGGGACAGCAGCTGGAAACACCATATATTTT	CASSLGTAAGNTIYF
.	TRBV12-3/TRBV12-4	TRBJ2-2	13	.	TGTGCCAGCAGTCTCGGGACTTACGGGGAGCTGTTTTTT	CASSLGTYGELFF
few	TRBV11-1	TRBJ2-7	14	.	TGTGCCAGCAGCTTATCAGGGAACGCGCGCGAGCAGTACTTC	CASSLSGNAREQYF
.	TRBV19	TRBJ1-5	14	.	TGTGCCAGTAGTATAGGAGGGTATGATCAGCCCCAGCATTTT	CASSIGGYDQPQHF
.	TRBV12-5	TRBJ2-3	18	.	TGTGCTAGTGGTTTGGTATTGGATGGACAGACCCCCACAGATACGCAGTATTTT	CASGLVLDGQTPTDTQYF
once	TRBV7-3	TRBJ1-1	13	.	TGTGCCAGCAGCTTACAGGGGAACACTGAAGCTTTCTTT	CASSLQGNTEAFF
.	TRBV7-2	TRBJ2-1	16	TRBD2	TGTGCCAGCAGCTTAGCGGCGGTCAGCGGGAGAGTTGAGCAGTTCTTC	CASSLAAVSGRVEQFF
.	TRBV10-3	TRBJ1-5	17	TRBD1	TGTGCCATCAGTGAGTCAGGGGGCAGTTTAATAAATCAGCCCCAGCATTTT	CAISESGGSLINQPQHF
.	TRBV7-6	TRBJ2-3	17	TRBD2	TGTGCAAACCAGGGACTAGCGGGAGAGGGGAGGGTTGATACGCAGTATTTT	CANQGLAGEGRVDTQYF
.	TRBV19	TRBJ2-1	15	TRBD2	TGTGCCAGTAGTACGCGACTAGCGGGGTACAATGAGCAGTTCTTC	CASSTRLAGYNEQFF
.	TRBV5-1	TRBJ2-1	15	.	TGCGCCAGCAGCTTGTCTCCAGGCGGCAGGGGTGAGCAGTTCTTC	CASSLSPGGRGEQFF
.	TRBV3-1/TRBV3-2	TRBJ2-1	22	TRBD2	TGTGCCAGCAGCCAAGATAAAGGGTTCTTGACTAGCGCGCACTCCTCCTACAATGAGCAGTTCTTC	CASSQDKGFLTSAHSSYNEQFF
.	TRBV5-1	TRBJ2-3	14	TRBD2	TGCGCCAGCAGCAGGGCGGGAGAACGAGATACGCAGTATTTT	CASSRAGERDTQYF
few	TRBV10-3	TRBJ1-1	13	.	TGTGCCATCCAACAGGGCCAGAGCACTGAAGCTTTCTTT	CAIQQGQSTEAFF
once	TRBV5-1	TRBJ2-3	16	.	TGCGCCAGCAGCTTGGCCTTCGTTAGCGTCACAGATACGCAGTATTTT	CASSLAFVSVTDTQYF
.	TRBV19	TRBJ2-3	14	.	TGTGCCAGTAGTAGAGGTGACGGCACAGATACGCAGTATTTT	CASSRGDGTDTQYF
.	TRBV28	TRBJ2-7	16	.	TGTGCCAGCACCCCTCCCTGGGGCACCAGCTCCTACGAGCAGTACTTC	CASTPPWGTSSYEQYF
.	TRBV29-1	TRBJ2-4	13	.	TGCAGCGTTGAACAGGGCGGCGGAAACATTCAGTACTTC	CSVEQGGGNIQYF
.	TRBV5-1	TRBJ2-3	15	TRBD2	TGCGCCAGCAGCCCTACTAGCGGAGGCACAGATACGCAGTATTTT	CASSPTSGGTDTQYF
.	TRBV19	TRBJ2-1	15	.	TGTGCCAGTAGTATAGCCTCAGGCTCCTACAATGAGCAGTTCTTC	CASSIASGSYNEQFF
.	TRBV4-1	TRBJ2-3	16	.	TGCGCCAGCAGTGATTCCTTGCGCCTAAGCACAGATACGCAGTATTTT	CASSDSLRLSTDTQYF
.	TRBV6-2/TRBV6-3	TRBJ1-5	18	TRBD1	TGTGCCAGCAGTTACTCCCCGTATACAAACAGGGGCGATCAGCCCCAGCATTTT	CASSYSPYTNRGDQPQHF
.	TRBV27	TRBJ2-3	14	.	TGTGCCAGCAGTTTATCTGGGGCCACAGATACGCAGTATTTT	CASSLSGATDTQYF
.	TRBV12-3/TRBV12-4	TRBJ1-1	13	TRBD1	TGTGCCAGCAGTTTTAACAGGGGAACTGAAGCTTTCTTT	CASSFNRGTEAFF
.	TRBV11-2	TRBJ2-7	13	TRBD2	TGTGCCAGCGGGAGGACTAGCGCCTACGAGCAGTACTTC	CASGRTSAYEQYF
.	TRBV27	TRBJ1-4	14	.	TGTGCCAGCAGTTCCGTTGGAGGGTTTGAAAAACTGTTTTTT	CASSSVGGFEKLFF